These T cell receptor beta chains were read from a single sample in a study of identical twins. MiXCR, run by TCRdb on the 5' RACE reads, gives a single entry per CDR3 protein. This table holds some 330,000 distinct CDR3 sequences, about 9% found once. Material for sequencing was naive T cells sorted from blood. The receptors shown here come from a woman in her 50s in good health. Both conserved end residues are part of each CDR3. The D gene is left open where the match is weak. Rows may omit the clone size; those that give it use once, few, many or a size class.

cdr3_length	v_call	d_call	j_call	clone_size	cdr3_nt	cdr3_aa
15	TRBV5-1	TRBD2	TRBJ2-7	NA	TGCGCCAGCAGCTTGGCTAGCGGTGGGGGCTACGAGCAGTACTTC	CASSLASGGGYEQYF
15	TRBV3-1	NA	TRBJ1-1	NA	TGTGCCAGCAGCCAAGATCAAGGAGCGGCTTCTCGGGCTTTCTTT	CASSQDQGAASRAFF
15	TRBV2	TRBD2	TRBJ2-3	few	TGTGCCAGCAACGGCGGGAGGGCCATCACAGATACGCAGTATTTT	CASNGGRAITDTQYF
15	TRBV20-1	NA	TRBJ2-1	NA	TGCAGTGCTAGAGAAAGTGGGGGATCCTACAATGAGCAGTTCTTC	CSARESGGSYNEQFF
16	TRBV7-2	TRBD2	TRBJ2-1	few	TGTGCCAGCAGCTTAACCGCGGGAGCTGGAAGGAATGAGCAGTTCTTC	CASSLTAGAGRNEQFF
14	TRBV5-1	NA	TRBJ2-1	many	TGCGCCAGCAGCTTATCTCGCGGGCGTAATGAGCAGTTCTTC	CASSLSRGRNEQFF
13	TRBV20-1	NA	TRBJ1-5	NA	TGCAGTGCCAATACTAATTGGTATCAGCCCCAGCATTTT	CSANTNWYQPQHF
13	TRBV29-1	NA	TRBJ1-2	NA	TGCAGCGTTGTAGGGCTCGGAGGGGCCGGCTACACCTTC	CSVVGLGGAGYTF
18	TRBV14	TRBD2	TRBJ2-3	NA	TGTGCCAGCAGCCAAGAGTTTAACAGACCGACTAGCACAGATACGCGGTATTTT	CASSQEFNRPTSTDTRYF
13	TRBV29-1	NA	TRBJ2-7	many	TGCAGCGTTGGGGGACGGCTTGAAGTCGAGCAGTACTTC	CSVGGRLEVEQYF
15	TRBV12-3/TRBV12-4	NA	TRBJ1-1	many	TGTGCCAGCAGTGTCTCGGGACGGCTGTTCACTGAAGCTTTCTTT	CASSVSGRLFTEAFF
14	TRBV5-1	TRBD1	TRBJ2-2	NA	TGCGCCAGTACAGGGGCCTTAAACACCGGGGAGCTGTTTTTT	CASTGALNTGELFF
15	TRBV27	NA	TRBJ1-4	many	TGTGCCAGCAGTTTATCAGGTGCAACTAATGAAAAACTGTTTTTT	CASSLSGATNEKLFF
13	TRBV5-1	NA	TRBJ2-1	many	TGCGCCAGCAGCTTGGGGACAGCCGATGAGCAGTTCTTC	CASSLGTADEQFF
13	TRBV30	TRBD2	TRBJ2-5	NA	TGTGCCTGGGGTAGCGGGATGGGCGAGACCCAGTACTTC	CAWGSGMGETQYF
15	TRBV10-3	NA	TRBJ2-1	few	TGTGCCATCAGTGAGGGACTCGAATCCTACAATGAGCAGTTCTTC	CAISEGLESYNEQFF
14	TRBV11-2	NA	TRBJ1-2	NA	TGTGCCAGCAAAGATGACCGGGGACCATATGGCTACACCTTC	CASKDDRGPYGYTF
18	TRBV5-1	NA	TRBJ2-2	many	TGCGCCAGCAGCTTCCCGGCCCGGGCCTCTTCGAACACCGGGGAGCTGTTTTTT	CASSFPARASSNTGELFF
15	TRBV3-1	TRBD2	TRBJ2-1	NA	TGTGCCAGCACCCAAGAGGGAGGGCCGTCCAATGAGCAGTTCTTC	CASTQEGGPSNEQFF
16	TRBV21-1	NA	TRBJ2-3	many	TGTGCCAGCAGCAAAGGTCTAGCGGGAGGGATAGATACGCAGTATTTT	CASSKGLAGGIDTQYF
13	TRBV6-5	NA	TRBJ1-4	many	TGTGCCAGCAGCCGTGCAACTAATGAAAAACTGTTTTTT	CASSRATNEKLFF
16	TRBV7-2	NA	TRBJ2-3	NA	TGTGCCAGCAGCTTCCCGCCCGCGGACGTGACAGATACGCAGTATTTT	CASSFPPADVTDTQYF